The clone carrying this TCR beta chain was seen once. The data are from a study of blood T cell repertoires in COVID-19. Study summary: Collection of acute and convalescent COVID-19 samples took place in the United States, Italy and Spain. T cells, B-cell-depleted T cells, or PBMCs supplied cDNA or gDNA.

V lost 2 bases and J 5 bases, leaving 18 bases between the germline ends. CDR1 is KGHSH, CDR2 LQKENI, per germline. The CDR3 is made up of 16 amino acids. Under the authors' procedure: Amplification from reference gene primers served as the basis for estimated nucleated cell counts. Profiling relied on immunoSEQ multiplex PCR, and the TCRdb table lists in-frame clones only, not all of them. V and J calls plus clone size are reproduced from that table; the DNA served to infer D and trimming. In the table there are over 200,000 clones, about 87% of which are singletons. The chain employs TRBV18 and TRBJ1-1; D not certain. The source is a man between 60 and 75 years old who had recovered from COVID-19. Specimen: peripheral blood. CDR3 DNA: TGTGCCAGCTCACCAGTTGTTACAGCCCCGTCGACTGAAGCTTTCTTT. This gives the protein CASSPVVTAPSTEAFF.